Listed here is a single T cell receptor (beta chain). There are 12 residues in the CDR3. The germline CDR1 and CDR2 sequences are MNHEY and SVGAGI. Trimming took off 8 bases at V and 6 bases at J, with 11 bases between the two ends. Original handling: Scientists estimated how many nucleated cells there were by amplifying reference gene primers. The assay was immunoSEQ multiplex PCR, and TCRdb's table has in-frame clones only and misses some. That table furnishes V, J and clone size, whereas the DNA furnished D and trimming. The data show more than 200,000 clones, approximately 80% seen once. This record belongs to a study of blood T cell repertoires in COVID-19. About the research overall: PBMCs, B-cell-depleted T cells, or T cells were the source of the cDNA or gDNA that made up the material.

The origin of this receptor is a man in his forties with acute or convalescent COVID-19. The V and J genes are TRBV6-5 and TRBJ2-1; perhaps TRBD2 as D (5 bases). Sequencing was carried out using peripheral blood. CDR3 amino acids: CASWTGSNEQFF. For the CDR3, the DNA is TGTGCCAGCTGGACTGGATCCAATGAGCAGTTCTTC.